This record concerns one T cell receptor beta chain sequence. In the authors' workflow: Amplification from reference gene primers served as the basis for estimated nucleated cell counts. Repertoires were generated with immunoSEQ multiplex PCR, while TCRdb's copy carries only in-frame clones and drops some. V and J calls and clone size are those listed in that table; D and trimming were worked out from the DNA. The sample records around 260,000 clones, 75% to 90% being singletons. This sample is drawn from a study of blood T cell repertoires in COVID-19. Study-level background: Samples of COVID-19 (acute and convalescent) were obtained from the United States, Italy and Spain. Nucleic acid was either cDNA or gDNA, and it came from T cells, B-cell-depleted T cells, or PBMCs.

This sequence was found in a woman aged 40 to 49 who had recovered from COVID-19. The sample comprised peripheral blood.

The DNA of the CDR3 is TGCGCCAGCAGCCAAGAATGGAAAGGCGAGGCGGGAAACACCATATATTTT. Translating gives CASSQEWKGEAGNTIYF. The chain joins TRBV4-1 to TRBJ1-3, with D unresolved. V was trimmed by 0 bases and J by 4 bases, leaving 16 bases between them. CDR1 is MGHRA, CDR2 YSYEKL, per germline. CDR3 size: 17 residues.